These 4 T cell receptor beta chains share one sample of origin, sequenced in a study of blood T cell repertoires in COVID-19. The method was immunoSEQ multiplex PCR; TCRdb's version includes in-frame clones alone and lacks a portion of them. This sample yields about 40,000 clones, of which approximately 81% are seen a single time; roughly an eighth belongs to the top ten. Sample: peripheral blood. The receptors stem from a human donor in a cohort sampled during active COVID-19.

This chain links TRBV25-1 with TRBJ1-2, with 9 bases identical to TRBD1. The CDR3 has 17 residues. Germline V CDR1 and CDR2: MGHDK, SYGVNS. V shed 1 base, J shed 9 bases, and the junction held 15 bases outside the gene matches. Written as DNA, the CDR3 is TGTGCCAGCAGTGAATTCCCCGGGGACAGGGTTGGTGTGAGCTACACCTTC. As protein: CASSEFPGDRVGVSYTF.

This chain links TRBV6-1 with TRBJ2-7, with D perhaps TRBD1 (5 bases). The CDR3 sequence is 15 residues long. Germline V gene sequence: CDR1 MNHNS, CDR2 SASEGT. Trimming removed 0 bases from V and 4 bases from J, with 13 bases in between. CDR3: CASSEAVAGRYEQYF. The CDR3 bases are TGTGCCAGCAGTGAAGCCGTGGCAGGGCGATACGAGCAGTACTTC.

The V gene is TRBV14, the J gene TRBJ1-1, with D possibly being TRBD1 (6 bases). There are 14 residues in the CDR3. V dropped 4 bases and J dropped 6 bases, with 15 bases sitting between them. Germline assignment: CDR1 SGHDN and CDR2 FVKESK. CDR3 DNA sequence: TGTGCCAGCAGCCCCCCCCTACAGGGATCTGAAGCTTTCTTT. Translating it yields CASSPPLQGSEAFF.

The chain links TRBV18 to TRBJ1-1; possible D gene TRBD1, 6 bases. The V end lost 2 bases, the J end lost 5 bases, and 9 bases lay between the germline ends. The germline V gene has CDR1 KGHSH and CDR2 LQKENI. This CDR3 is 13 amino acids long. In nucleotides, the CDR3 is TGTGCCAGCTCACCAAAACAGGGTACTGAAGCTTTCTTT. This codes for CASSPKQGTEAFF.